These 22 T cell receptor beta chains came from one sample sequenced in a study of memory CD4+ T cells and cytomegalovirus serostatus. Assay used: immunoSEQ multiplex PCR; TCRdb lists only in-frame clones, some missing. In the table there are approximately 52,000 clones, about 73% of which are singletons. Single viable CD3+CD4+CD8-CD45RO+ cells were sorted as the memory CD4+ T cells. Sequenced: memory CD4+ T cells from blood. The receptors shown here come from an adult in good health and CMV-seronegative.

The chain employs TRBV6-4 and TRBJ2-1; D is unresolved. Germline values: CDR1 MRHNA, CDR2 SNTAGT. This CDR3 region has 14 residues. The ends were cut back, 0 bases at V and 15 bases at J, with 18 bases in the middle. The CDR3 spells CASSDSTLGAVRFF. The CDR3 DNA reads as TGTGCCAGCAGTGACTCTACGCTAGGAGCAGTTAGGTTCTTC.

The CDR3 sequence: CATSRDFYRGDSPLHF. The CDR3 coding sequence is TGTGCCACCAGCAGAGATTTCTACAGGGGGGATTCACCCCTCCACTTT. The chain joins TRBV15 to TRBJ1-6; TRBD1 matches at 8 bases. The ends lost 0 bases at V and 8 bases at J; junction bases unmatched: 6. Germline CDR1 reads LNHNV; CDR2 reads YYDKDF (reference sequence). The CDR3 contains 16 residues.

In its sample, this clone was seen a few times. V is TRBV2 and J is TRBJ2-5; 14 bases align to TRBD2. The CDR3 totals 13 residues. The ends lost 8 bases at V and 5 bases at J; junction bases unmatched: 1. Germline V gives CDR1 SNHLY, CDR2 FYNNEI. CDR3 sequence reads: CASRTSGGETQYF. The CDR3 DNA follows: TGTGCCAGCCGGACTAGCGGGGGGGAGACCCAGTACTTC.

V usage is TRBV5-1 and J usage is TRBJ1-1; D ambiguous. V lost 0 bases and J 7 bases, leaving 19 bases between the germline ends. This CDR3 spans 16 amino acids. The germline CDR1 and CDR2 sequences are SGHRS and YFSETQ. The CDR3 protein is CASSLDVSTTRGEAFF. CDR3 in DNA: TGCGCCAGCAGCTTGGACGTTTCTACAACGCGGGGTGAAGCTTTCTTT.

The gene calls are TRBV2 and TRBJ1-2; D is perhaps TRBD1 (6 bases). The CDR3 has 14 amino acids. Trimming took 5 bases from V and 7 from J, leaving 17 bases between them. The germline CDR1 and CDR2 sequences are SNHLY and FYNNEI. The CDR3 reads CASSPSGDRGGYTF. The CDR3, as DNA: TGTGCCAGCAGTCCCTCAGGGGACCGGGGTGGCTACACCTTC.

The table lists this clone with a count of one. The junction departs from the called germline gene at one end, perhaps through a read error. The same CDR3 is also encoded by other DNA sequences in this sample. The V gene is TRBV5-1, the J gene TRBJ2-7; 7 nucleotides agree with TRBD1. CDR3 size: 14 residues. Germline V gives CDR1 SGHRS, CDR2 YFSETQ. CDR3 protein: CASSKQGQNYEQYF. CDR3 nucleotide sequence: TGCGCCAGCAGCAAGCAGGGACAGAACTACGAGCAGTACTTT.

This sequence joins TRBV4-1 and TRBJ1-4; a weak D match, TRBD1 (5 bases). The CDR3 extends over 16 amino acids. CDR1 is MGHRA and CDR2 is YSYEKL in the germline V gene. Trimming removed 0 bases at V and 6 bases at J, with 14 bases between. The DNA of the CDR3 is TGCGCCAGCAGCCAAGATTCGGGGACGACGTATGAAAAACTGTTTTTT. Translating it yields CASSQDSGTTYEKLFF.

In its sample, this clone was seen a few times. V is TRBV7-2 and J is TRBJ1-6; no definite D call. V lost 0 bases and J 4 bases, leaving 16 bases between the germline ends. The CDR3 is 18 residues long. Germline CDR1 and CDR2: SGHTA and FQGNSA. This CDR3 is CASSLALPAGAYNSPLHF. DNA of the CDR3: TGTGCCAGCAGCTTAGCGCTTCCGGCAGGTGCTTATAATTCACCCCTCCACTTT.

This chain uses TRBV15 with TRBJ1-4; 9 bases fit TRBD1. The CDR3 length is 15 residues. CDR1 is LNHNV, CDR2 YYDKDF, per germline (reference sequence). V shed 3 bases, J shed 6 bases, and the junction held 5 bases outside the gene matches. The CDR3 DNA is TGTGCCACCAGCAGGAGGAGGGACAGGGATGAAAAACTGTTTTTT. As protein: CATSRRRDRDEKLFF.

The chain is built from TRBV7-2 and TRBJ1-4; possibly TRBD1 for D (5 bases). Germline CDR1 SGHTA, CDR2 FQGNSA. CDR3 length: 16 amino acids. V was cut by 1 base and J by 0 bases, with 9 bases left in between. The CDR3 sequence is CASSLGTGTTNEKLFF. The CDR3 DNA sequence: TGTGCCAGCAGCTTAGGTACAGGAACAACTAATGAAAAACTGTTTTTT. Together with reference TRBV7-2 and TRBJ1-4, the CDR3 gives the full variable domain: GAGVSQSPSNKVTEKGKDVELRCDPISGHTALYWYRQSLGQGLEFLIYFQGNSAPDKSGLPSDRFSAERTGGSVSTLTIQRTQQEDSAVYLCASSLGTGTTNEKLFFGSGTQLSVL.

The chain recombines TRBV11-2 with TRBJ2-1; no firm D call. Germline V gene data show CDR1 as SGHAT and CDR2 as FQNNGV. Trimming removed 0 bases at V and 9 bases at J, with 6 bases between. This CDR3 region has 12 residues. The chain's CDR3 is CASSLDRGEQFF. CDR3 DNA: TGTGCCAGCAGCTTAGATCGAGGTGAGCAGTTCTTC. Full variable domain (remainder filled in from reference TRBV11-2 and TRBJ2-1): EAGVAQSPRYKIIEKRQSVAFWCNPISGHATLYWYQQILGQGPKLLIQFQNNGVVDDSQLPKDRFSAERLKGVDSTLKIQPAKLEDSAVYLCASSLDRGEQFFGPGTRLTVL.

This clone was seen a few times. This chain uses TRBV6-1 with TRBJ1-2; no definite D call. The CDR3 sequence is 13 residues long. Trimming took off 3 bases at V and 6 bases at J, with 11 bases between the two ends. Per germline, CDR1 MNHNS and CDR2 SASEGT. CDR3 protein: CASSEGGYDGYTF. As DNA, the CDR3 is TGTGCCAGCAGTGAGGGAGGGTATGATGGCTACACCTTC.

The rearrangement joins TRBV19 to TRBJ1-1; 9 bases map to TRBD1. The CDR3 is 15 amino acids. Unmatched junction bases numbered 7, after V lost 6 bases and J lost 2 bases. CDR1 and CDR2 (germline): LNHDA, SQIVND (reference sequence). The CDR3 DNA reads TGTGCCAGTAGGCGACAGGGGGTCCAAAACACTGAAGCTTTCTTT. Translating gives CASRRQGVQNTEAFF. The full variable domain, completed using reference TRBV19 and TRBJ1-1, is DGGITQSPKYLFRKEGQNVTLSCEQNLNHDAMYWYRQDPGQGLRLIYYSQIVNDFQKGDIAEGYSVSREKKESFPLTVTSAQKNPTAFYLCASRRQGVQNTEAFFGQGTRLTVV.

V and J are TRBV30 and TRBJ2-3; no definite D call. In germline, CDR1 is GTSNPN, CDR2 SVGIG (reference sequence). The length of the CDR3 is 14 residues. Trimming cost V 0 bases and J 11 bases, with 18 bases left between them. The CDR3 DNA is TGTGCCTGGAGTGTGCACGGGCCCAGGCAAGGGCAGTATTTT. Its protein is CAWSVHGPRQGQYF.

This chain uses TRBV6-6 with TRBJ2-5; 8 bases fit TRBD1. V shed 2 bases, J shed 10 bases, and the junction held 6 bases outside the gene matches. The CDR3 runs 13 residues. Germline V CDR1 and CDR2: MNHNY, SVGAGI (reference sequence). The CDR3 sequence is CASSYMGQAGQYF. The DNA of the CDR3 is TGTGCCAGCAGTTACATGGGACAGGCGGGCCAGTACTTC.

This CDR3 is CAWSYMRGYEQYF. CDR3 nucleotides: TGTGCCTGGAGTTATATGCGGGGCTACGAGCAGTACTTC. V is TRBV30 and J is TRBJ2-7; a weak D match, TRBD2 (6 bases). This CDR3 spans 13 amino acids. Germline V CDR1 and CDR2: GTSNPN, SVGIG (reference sequence). V was clipped by 2 bases and J by 3 bases, with 11 bases between them.

V and J are TRBV9 and TRBJ2-1, with D perhaps assigned TRBD1 or TRBD2 (5 bases each). CDR1 and CDR2 from the germline V gene are SGDLS and YYNGEE. CDR3 size: 16 residues. V was shortened by 0 bases and J by 0 bases, with 10 bases between the two germline ends. This CDR3 reads CASSVEGTGSYNEQFF. CDR3 DNA sequence: TGTGCCAGCAGCGTAGAGGGGACGGGCTCCTACAATGAGCAGTTCTTC.

The chain joins TRBV5-6 to TRBJ1-6; D gene unclear. Trimming stripped 7 bases from V and 0 bases from J, with 23 bases between. The CDR3 length is 19 residues. The germline V gene has CDR1 SGHDT and CDR2 YYEEEE. The CDR3 spells CASPAGLQFPSSYNSPLHF. The CDR3 coding sequence is TGTGCCAGCCCAGCTGGGCTACAGTTTCCTAGCTCCTATAATTCACCCCTCCACTTT.

J is TRBJ2-3 and V is TRBV5-4, with D possibly being TRBD1 (5 bases). Trimming took off 3 bases at V and 4 bases at J, with 12 bases between the two ends. The CDR3 sequence is 14 residues long. Looked up from germline, CDR1 is SGHNT and CDR2 is YYREEE (reference sequence). The CDR3 sequence is CASSSRVSADTQYF. The CDR3 DNA reads TGTGCCAGCAGCTCCAGGGTTTCAGCAGATACGCAGTATTTT.

The chain employs TRBV2 and TRBJ2-1; a weak D match, TRBD1 (5 bases). Trimming cost V 1 base and J 0 bases, with 7 bases left between them. Germline V CDR1 and CDR2: SNHLY, FYNNEI. The CDR3 has 15 amino acids. The CDR3: CASSEGGASYNEQFF. The CDR3 DNA reads TGTGCCAGCAGTGAAGGTGGGGCCTCCTACAATGAGCAGTTCTTC.

The chain uses TRBV21-1 and TRBJ1-5. TRBV21-1 is an annotated pseudogene. The CDR3 spans 13 residues. CDR3: CARPGGEISPQHF. The CDR3 DNA follows: TGTGCCAGACCCGGCGGTGAGATCAGCCCCCAGCATTTT.

The CDR3 loop is CASSSLLEGETQYF. The CDR3 DNA follows: TGTGCCAGCAGTTCTTTGCTAGAGGGAGAGACCCAGTACTTC. The rearrangement links TRBV6-6 to TRBJ2-5; D is possibly TRBD2 (5 bases). Germline V gene sequence: CDR1 MNHNY, CDR2 SVGAGI (reference sequence). V lost 4 bases and J 4 bases, leaving 13 bases between the germline ends. The CDR3 is made up of 14 amino acids.